The 14 T cell receptor beta chains below come from one sample, sequenced in a study of blood T cell repertoires in COVID-19. Only in-frame clones appear in the TCRdb table, and some are missing; sequencing was by immunoSEQ multiplex PCR. This table has more than 85,000 clones, roughly 90% appearing once. The sample comprised peripheral blood. The receptors shown here come from a human donor with COVID-19, enrolled during active disease. The donor label of this sample is uncertain.

A single count supports this clone. The V gene is TRBV6-1, the J gene TRBJ1-1, with 8 positions matching TRBD1. With V trimmed by 1 base and J by 0 bases, 7 bases remained unmatched. This CDR3 spans 17 amino acids. Germline CDR1 reads MNHNS; CDR2 reads SASEGT. The CDR3 loop is CASSEVGTGGMNTEAFF. The CDR3 bases are TGTGCCAGCAGTGAAGTCGGTACAGGGGGTATGAACACTGAAGCTTTCTTT.

CDR3 sequence reads: CASSLCPGEYSGANVLTF. The DNA of the CDR3 is TGCGCCAGCAGTCTTTGTCCGGGAGAATACTCTGGGGCCAACGTCCTGACTTTC. This chain links TRBV23-1 with TRBJ2-6; D may be TRBD2 (6 bases). TRBV23-1 belongs to the ORF category, with a function that is uncertain. CDR3 length: 18 residues. V dropped 4 bases and J dropped 0 bases, with 16 bases sitting between them.

The chain couples TRBV27 to TRBJ1-2, with 7 bases identical to TRBD1. The germline CDR1 and CDR2 sequences are MNHEY and SMNVEV (reference sequence). Trimming took 1 base from V and 4 from J; bases not matched to a gene: 6. CDR3 length: 15 amino acids. The CDR3 loop is CASSLFGTEPYGYTF. Here the CDR3 DNA reads TGTGCCAGCAGTTTATTTGGGACAGAGCCCTATGGCTACACCTTC.

The CDR3 DNA reads TGCGCCAGCAGCCAACCCGGGACAGGGAGCTCCTACAATGAGCAGTTCTTC. Its protein is CASSQPGTGSSYNEQFF. The V call is TRBV4-1, the J call TRBJ2-1; 9 bases align to TRBD1. The CDR3 totals 17 residues. The germline gives CDR1 MGHRA, CDR2 YSYEKL. The V segment lost 2 bases and the J segment 0 bases; nucleotides outside the gene matches: 5.

The CDR3 protein is CASSPGTGGEAFF. For the CDR3, the DNA is TGTGCCAGCAGCCCAGGGACAGGGGGAGAAGCTTTCTTT. This chain joins TRBV7-3 and TRBJ1-1; 11 bases map to TRBD1. The CDR3 length is 13 residues. Germline lookup yields CDR1 SGHTA and CDR2 FQGTGA. The V and J ends lost 5 bases and 8 bases, in that order; junction bases with no gene match: 4.

The chain links TRBV6-5 to TRBJ1-1; D gene ambiguous. Trimming removed 0 bases from V and 11 bases from J, with 16 bases in between. Germline-derived CDR1 and CDR2 are MNHEY and SVGAGI. The CDR3 spans 14 residues. Here the CDR3 DNA reads TGTGCCAGCAGTTACTCGTACGGACGCGAGGGCGCTTTCTTT. Amino acid sequence: CASSYSYGREGAFF.

The chain carries TRBV15 and TRBJ2-5, with D possibly being TRBD1 (8 bases). Germline CDR1 and CDR2: LNHNV and YYDKDF (reference sequence). V was clipped by 3 bases and J by 4 bases, with 15 bases between them. The CDR3 consists of 15 residues. CDR3 in amino acids: CATSRTGEGAETQYF. In nucleotides, the CDR3 is TGTGCCACCAGCAGGACAGGGGAGGGGGCAGAGACCCAGTACTTC.

The rearrangement joins TRBV3-1 (or the pseudogene TRBV3-2) to TRBJ2-3; a possible D gene is TRBD1 (6 bases). Trimming shortened V by 4 bases and J by 2 bases, and 16 bases separated the two germline ends. Germline V gene sequence: CDR1 LGHDT, CDR2 YNNKEL (reference sequence). The CDR3 extends over 16 amino acids. The CDR3 DNA reads as TGTGCCAGCAGCCTCATCGCAGGGGTCCCCACAGATACGCAGTATTTT. Its translation is CASSLIAGVPTDTQYF.

This clone was detected once. The chain recombines TRBV20-1 with TRBJ2-5; no definite D call. The length of the CDR3 is 11 residues. CDR1 is DFQATT and CDR2 is SNEGSKA in the germline V gene (reference sequence). CDR3 protein: CRASGGETQYF. CDR3 DNA: TGCAGGGCCTCTGGTGGAGAGACCCAGTACTTC.

The chain is built from TRBV27 and TRBJ1-5, with 7 bases matching TRBD1. Trimming took 6 bases from V and 4 from J; bases not matched to a gene: 9. The CDR3 has 15 amino acids. CDR1 and CDR2 (germline): MNHEY, SMNVEV (reference sequence). The CDR3: CASRQTGVLNQPQHF. In DNA, the CDR3 is TGTGCCAGCAGGCAAACAGGGGTCTTAAATCAGCCCCAGCATTTT.

The chain employs TRBV5-4 and TRBJ2-2; possibly TRBD1 for D (6 bases). CDR3 length equals 17 residues. V lost 4 bases and J lost 4, with 20 bases in between. CDR1 and CDR2 (germline): SGHNT, YYREEE (reference sequence). In nucleotides, the CDR3 is TGTGCCAGCAGCCCCCCCCCACAGGGAGTAGGCACCGGGGAGCTGTTTTTT. Translated, it gives CASSPPPQGVGTGELFF.

Only one count was recorded for this clone. The rearrangement links TRBV7-9 to TRBJ1-3; tentative D call: TRBD1 (5 bases). There are 16 residues in the CDR3. Trimming removed 5 bases from V and 0 bases from J, with 14 bases in between. Germline lookup yields CDR1 SEHNR and CDR2 FQNEAQ (reference sequence). This CDR3 reads CASSAESTGSGNTIYF. The CDR3 DNA sequence: TGTGCCAGCAGCGCAGAATCCACAGGCTCTGGAAACACCATATATTTT.

The V gene is TRBV4-1, the J gene TRBJ1-2; 7 positions match TRBD1. Looked up from germline, CDR1 is MGHRA and CDR2 is YSYEKL. The CDR3 is made up of 15 amino acids. V lost 0 bases, J lost 8 bases, and 9 bases stayed unmatched. The CDR3 DNA sequence: TGCGCCAGCAGCCAAGATCGCGCAACAGGGGAGGGCTACACCTTC. Residues: CASSQDRATGEGYTF.

The chain employs TRBV10-3 and TRBJ2-5; the D gene is possibly TRBD1 (6 bases). With 3 bases removed from V and 5 bases from J, the gap between germline ends came to 13 bases. The CDR3 consists of 14 residues. From germline, CDR1 is ENHRY and CDR2 SYGVKD. The CDR3 region is CAISESQGRETQYF. In nucleotides, the CDR3 is TGTGCCATCAGTGAATCACAGGGTAGGGAGACCCAGTACTTC.